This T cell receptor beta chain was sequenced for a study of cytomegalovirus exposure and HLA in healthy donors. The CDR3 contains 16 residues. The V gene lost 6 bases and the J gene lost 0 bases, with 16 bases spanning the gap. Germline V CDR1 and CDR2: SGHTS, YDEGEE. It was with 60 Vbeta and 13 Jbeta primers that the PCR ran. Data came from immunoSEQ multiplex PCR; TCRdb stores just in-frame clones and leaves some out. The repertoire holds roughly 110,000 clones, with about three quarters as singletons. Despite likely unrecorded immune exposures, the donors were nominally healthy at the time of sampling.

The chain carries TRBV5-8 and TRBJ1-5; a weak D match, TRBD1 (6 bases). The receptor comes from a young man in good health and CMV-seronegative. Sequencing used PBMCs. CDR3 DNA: TGTGCCAGCACCATGGGGGACACCATTAGCAATCAGCCCCAGCATTTT. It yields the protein CASTMGDTISNQPQHF.